This entry features one T cell receptor (beta chain) sequence. The CDR3 consists of 18 residues. Germline V gives CDR1 SGHAT, CDR2 FQNNGV. Trimming cost V 1 base and J 1 base, with 17 bases left between them. The sample comes from a study of T cell responses to AZD1222 COVID-19 vaccine. Produced via immunoSEQ multiplex PCR; TCRdb's table is partial and in-frame only. The table includes 150,000 to 200,000 clones, approximately 90% detected once. This TCR derives from an adult in good health. This sample comprised peripheral blood, obtained on day 0 of AZD1222 vaccination. The chain joins TRBV11-2 to TRBJ1-3, with no clear D. The CDR3 here is CASSLGPRTTGSGNTIYF. DNA of the CDR3: TGTGCCAGCAGCTTAGGCCCCCGGACCACGGGGTCTGGAAACACCATATATTTT.